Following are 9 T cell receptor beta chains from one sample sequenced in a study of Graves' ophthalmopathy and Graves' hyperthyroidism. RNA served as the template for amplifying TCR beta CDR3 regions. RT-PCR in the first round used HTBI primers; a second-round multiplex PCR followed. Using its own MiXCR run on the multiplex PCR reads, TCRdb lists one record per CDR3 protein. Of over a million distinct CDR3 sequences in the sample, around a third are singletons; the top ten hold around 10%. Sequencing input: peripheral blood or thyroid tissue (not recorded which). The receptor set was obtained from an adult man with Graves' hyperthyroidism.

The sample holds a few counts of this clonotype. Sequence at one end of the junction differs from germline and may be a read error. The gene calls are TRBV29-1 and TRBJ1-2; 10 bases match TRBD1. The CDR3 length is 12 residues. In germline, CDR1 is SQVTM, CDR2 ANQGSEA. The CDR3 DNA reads TGCAGTGTTGGGACAGGGGTAAATGGCTACACCTTC. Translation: CSVGTGVNGYTF.

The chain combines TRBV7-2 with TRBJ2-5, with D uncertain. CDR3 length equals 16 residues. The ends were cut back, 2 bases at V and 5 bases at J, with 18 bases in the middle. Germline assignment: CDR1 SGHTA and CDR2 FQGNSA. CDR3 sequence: CASSLSLVWGWETQYF. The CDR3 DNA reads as TGTGCCAGCAGCTTATCCCTGGTGTGGGGATGGGAGACCCAGTACTTC.

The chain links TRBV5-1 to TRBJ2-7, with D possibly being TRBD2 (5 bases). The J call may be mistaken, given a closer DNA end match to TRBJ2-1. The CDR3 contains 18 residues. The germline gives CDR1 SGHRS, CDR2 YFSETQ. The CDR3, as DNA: TGCGCCAGCAGCTTGGCCGGTTCCGGGGTTGGCTCCTACAATGAGCAGTTCTTC. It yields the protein CASSLAGSGVGSYNEQFF.

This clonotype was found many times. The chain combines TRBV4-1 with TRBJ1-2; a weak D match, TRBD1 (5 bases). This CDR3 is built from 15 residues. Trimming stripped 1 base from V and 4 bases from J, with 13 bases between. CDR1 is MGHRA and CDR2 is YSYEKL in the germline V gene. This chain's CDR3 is CASSQVGARGYGYTF. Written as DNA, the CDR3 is TGCGCCAGCAGCCAAGTAGGTGCGAGGGGCTATGGCTACACCTTC.

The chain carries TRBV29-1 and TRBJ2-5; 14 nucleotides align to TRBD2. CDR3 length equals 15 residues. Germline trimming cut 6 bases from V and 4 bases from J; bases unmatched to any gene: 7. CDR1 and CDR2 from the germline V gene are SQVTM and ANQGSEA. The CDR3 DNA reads TGCAGCGTGTCTGGCGGACTAGCGGGAGGAGAGACCCAGTACTTC. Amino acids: CSVSGGLAGGETQYF.

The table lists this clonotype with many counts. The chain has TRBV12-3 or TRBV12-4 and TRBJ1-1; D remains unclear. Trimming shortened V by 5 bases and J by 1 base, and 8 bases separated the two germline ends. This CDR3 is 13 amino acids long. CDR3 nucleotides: TGTGCCAGCAGTGCTAGGGAGAACACTGAAGCTTTCTTT. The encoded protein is CASSARENTEAFF.

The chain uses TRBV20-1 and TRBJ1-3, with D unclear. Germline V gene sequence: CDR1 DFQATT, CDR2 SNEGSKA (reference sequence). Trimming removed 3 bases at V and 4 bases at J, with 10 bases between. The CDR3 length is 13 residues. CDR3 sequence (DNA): TGCAGTGCTAGTGAGTCTTACGGAAACACCATATATTTT. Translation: CSASESYGNTIYF.

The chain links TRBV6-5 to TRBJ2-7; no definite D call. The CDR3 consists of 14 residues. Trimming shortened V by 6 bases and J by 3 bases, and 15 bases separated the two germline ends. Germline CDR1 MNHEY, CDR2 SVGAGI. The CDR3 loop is CASRLGPENYEQYF. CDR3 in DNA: TGTGCCAGCAGATTAGGCCCGGAGAACTACGAGCAGTACTTC.

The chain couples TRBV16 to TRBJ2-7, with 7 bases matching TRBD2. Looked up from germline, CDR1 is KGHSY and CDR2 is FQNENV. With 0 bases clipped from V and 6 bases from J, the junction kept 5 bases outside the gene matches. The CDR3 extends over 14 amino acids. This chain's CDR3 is CASSQSPGGGEQYF. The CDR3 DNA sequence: TGTGCCAGCAGCCAATCGCCGGGAGGCGGCGAGCAGTACTTC.